The rows below give T cell receptor beta chains drawn from one sample of a study of post-analysis software for immune sequencing data. Using its own MiXCR run on the PCR reads, TCRdb lists one record per CDR3 protein. The table has roughly 570,000 distinct CDR3 sequences, 30% to 40% seen once. The sequenced material came from blood. The source is a girl aged 2-17 years with multiple sclerosis. The CDR3 runs from the conserved cysteine through the conserved F or W. Fields, in order: J gene, D gene, V gene, clone size, CDR3 DNA, CDR3 protein. A D gene is named only where the DNA matches it firmly. Clone size is not always given. Where it is, it says once, few, many or a class for expanded clones.

J gene: TRBJ2-7; D gene: -; V gene: TRBV5-1; clone size: few; CDR3 DNA: TGCGCCAGCAGCTTGGAGGCCAGGGGTGGCTACGAGCAGTACTTC; CDR3 protein: CASSLEARGGYEQYF
J gene: TRBJ2-5; D gene: TRBD2; V gene: TRBV4-1; clone size: -; CDR3 DNA: TGCGCCAGCAGCCAACCCACTGGCGGGGGACCCCTACAAGAGACCCAGTACTTC; CDR3 protein: CASSQPTGGGPLQETQYF
J gene: TRBJ1-5; D gene: -; V gene: TRBV7-2; clone size: many; CDR3 DNA: TGTGCCAGCAGCTTAGACAGGGATCAGCCCCAGCATTTT; CDR3 protein: CASSLDRDQPQHF
J gene: TRBJ1-2; D gene: -; V gene: TRBV5-8; clone size: few; CDR3 DNA: TGTGCCAGCAGCGTTAGGACGGTGAGGGGCTACACCTTC; CDR3 protein: CASSVRTVRGYTF
J gene: TRBJ1-5; D gene: TRBD1; V gene: TRBV11-2; clone size: -; CDR3 DNA: TGTGCCAGCAGCTTACTCAGGGGGCAGCCCCAGCATTTT; CDR3 protein: CASSLLRGQPQHF
J gene: TRBJ2-7; D gene: -; V gene: TRBV20-1; clone size: -; CDR3 DNA: TGCAGTGCTAGAGGATCCCACTCCCACGAGCAGTACTTC; CDR3 protein: CSARGSHSHEQYF
J gene: TRBJ2-7; D gene: TRBD1; V gene: TRBV4-2; clone size: few; CDR3 DNA: TGTGCCAGCAGCCAAATTTCTCCGGGACAGGGGACCGAGCAGTACTTC; CDR3 protein: CASSQISPGQGTEQYF
J gene: TRBJ2-3; D gene: TRBD2; V gene: TRBV20-1; clone size: few; CDR3 DNA: TGCAGTGCTAGAGGCTGGGCTAGCGGGGGGTCCACAGATACGCAGTATTTT; CDR3 protein: CSARGWASGGSTDTQYF
J gene: TRBJ1-5; D gene: -; V gene: TRBV12-3/TRBV12-4; clone size: -; CDR3 DNA: TGTGCCAGCAGTCGGACAACTAATCAGCCCCAGCATTTT; CDR3 protein: CASSRTTNQPQHF
J gene: TRBJ2-3; D gene: TRBD1; V gene: TRBV20-1; clone size: -; CDR3 DNA: TGCAGTGCTGTAGGGAGAGGACAGGGGGGCGCAGATACGCAGTATTTT; CDR3 protein: CSAVGRGQGGADTQYF
J gene: TRBJ2-1; D gene: -; V gene: TRBV29-1; clone size: -; CDR3 DNA: TGCAGCGTTTTCAGCTCCTACAATGAGCAGTTCTTC; CDR3 protein: CSVFSSYNEQFF
J gene: TRBJ2-1; D gene: TRBD1; V gene: TRBV12-3/TRBV12-4; clone size: -; CDR3 DNA: TGTGCCAGCAGTAGACAGGGGTCCCCCTACAATGAGCAGTTCTTC; CDR3 protein: CASSRQGSPYNEQFF
J gene: TRBJ1-4; D gene: -; V gene: TRBV5-1; clone size: -; CDR3 DNA: TGCGCCAGCAGTCAAGGCTCGGGCGAAAAACTGTTTTTT; CDR3 protein: CASSQGSGEKLFF
J gene: TRBJ2-7; D gene: -; V gene: TRBV6-4; clone size: -; CDR3 DNA: TGTGCCAGCAGTCTATCCTCTCTGTCAGACAGGAGCTCCTACAATGAGCAGTACTTC; CDR3 protein: CASSLSSLSDRSSYNEQYF
J gene: TRBJ2-1; D gene: -; V gene: TRBV11-3; clone size: few; CDR3 DNA: TGTGCCAGCAGCCCGACCGAGTTATCCTACAATGAGCAGTTCTTC; CDR3 protein: CASSPTELSYNEQFF
J gene: TRBJ1-5; D gene: TRBD1; V gene: TRBV10-3; clone size: -; CDR3 DNA: TGTGCCATCGGGACAGGGGGTGATAAAAGCAATCAGCCCCAGCATTTT; CDR3 protein: CAIGTGGDKSNQPQHF
J gene: TRBJ2-3; D gene: -; V gene: TRBV20-1; clone size: -; CDR3 DNA: TGCAGTGCTCATAATACCGGTACAGGCACAGATACGCAGTATTTT; CDR3 protein: CSAHNTGTGTDTQYF
J gene: TRBJ2-1; D gene: -; V gene: TRBV20-1; clone size: few; CDR3 DNA: TGCAGTGCTAGGACCTTGGGGGCGGACTCCTACAATGAGCAGTTCTTC; CDR3 protein: CSARTLGADSYNEQFF
J gene: TRBJ1-3; D gene: -; V gene: TRBV20-1; clone size: -; CDR3 DNA: TGCAGTGCTAGTGAACCGAGCTCTGGAAACACCATATATTTT; CDR3 protein: CSASEPSSGNTIYF
J gene: TRBJ1-1; D gene: TRBD1; V gene: TRBV5-1; clone size: -; CDR3 DNA: TGCGCCAGCAGCCCTCTGACAGGGGCCGACACTGAAGCTTTCTTT; CDR3 protein: CASSPLTGADTEAFF